This T cell receptor beta chain was captured by sequencing in a study of metastatic and nonmetastatic thyroid tumors. This clone was detected ten times or more. The V end lost 3 bases, the J end lost 4 bases, and 19 bases lay between the germline ends. In germline, CDR1 is GTSNPN, CDR2 SVGIG (reference sequence). The CDR3 length is 16 residues. TCRdb re-called the PCR reads through MiXCR. The table has about 21,000 clones, 28% seen once. Ahead of thyroid surgery, no patient had received treatment of any kind. What was sequenced was tumor tissue. The J gene is TRBJ1-5, the V gene TRBV30; D not certain. The receptor was derived from a female donor with papillary thyroid cancer or a benign thyroid nodule (not recorded which). Some clones in this sample may be carry-over from other donors' samples. CDR3 in DNA: TGTGCCTGGAGCAGCGCAAGGGTTAAGGGAAATCAGCCCCAGCATTTT. It translates to CAWSSARVKGNQPQHF.